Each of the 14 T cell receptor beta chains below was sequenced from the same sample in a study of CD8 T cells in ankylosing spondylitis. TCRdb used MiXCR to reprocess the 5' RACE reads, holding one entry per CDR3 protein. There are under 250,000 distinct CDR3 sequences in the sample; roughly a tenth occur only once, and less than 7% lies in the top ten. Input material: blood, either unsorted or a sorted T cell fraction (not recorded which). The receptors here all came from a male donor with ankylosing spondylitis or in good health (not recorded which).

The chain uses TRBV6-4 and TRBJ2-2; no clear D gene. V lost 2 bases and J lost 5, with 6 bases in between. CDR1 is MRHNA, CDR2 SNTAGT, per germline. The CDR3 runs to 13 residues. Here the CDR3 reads CASSDGVTGELFF. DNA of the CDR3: TGTGCCAGCAGTGACGGAGTGACCGGGGAGCTGTTTTTT.

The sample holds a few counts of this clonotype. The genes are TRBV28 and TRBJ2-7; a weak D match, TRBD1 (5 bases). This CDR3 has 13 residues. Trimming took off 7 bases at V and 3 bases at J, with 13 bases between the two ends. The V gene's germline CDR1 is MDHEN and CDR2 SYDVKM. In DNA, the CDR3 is TGTGCCAGCACAAACCCAGGGATCTACGAGCAGTACTTC. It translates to CASTNPGIYEQYF.

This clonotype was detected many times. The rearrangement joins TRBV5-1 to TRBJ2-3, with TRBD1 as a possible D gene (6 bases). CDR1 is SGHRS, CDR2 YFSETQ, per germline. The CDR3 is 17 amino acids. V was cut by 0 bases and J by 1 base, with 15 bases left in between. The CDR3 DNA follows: TGCGCCAGCAGCTTGGGATGGACAGTAGGGGGCACAGATACGCAGTATTTT. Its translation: CASSLGWTVGGTDTQYF.

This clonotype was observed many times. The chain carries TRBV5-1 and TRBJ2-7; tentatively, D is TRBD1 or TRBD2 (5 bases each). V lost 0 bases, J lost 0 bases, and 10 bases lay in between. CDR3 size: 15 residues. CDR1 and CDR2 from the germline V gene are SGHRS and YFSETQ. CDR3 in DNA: TGCGCCAGCAGCTTGGCCCGGGACCCCTCCTACGAGCAGTACTTC. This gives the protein CASSLARDPSYEQYF.

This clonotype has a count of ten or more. The CDR3: CASSLGNVNTEAFF. The DNA for the CDR3 is TGCGCCAGCAGCCTAGGTAATGTGAACACTGAAGCTTTCTTT. The chain links TRBV5-1 to TRBJ1-1; D uncertain. The CDR3 has 14 amino acids. Trimming pared 4 bases from V and 0 bases from J, leaving 10 bases between. CDR1 and CDR2 (germline): SGHRS, YFSETQ.

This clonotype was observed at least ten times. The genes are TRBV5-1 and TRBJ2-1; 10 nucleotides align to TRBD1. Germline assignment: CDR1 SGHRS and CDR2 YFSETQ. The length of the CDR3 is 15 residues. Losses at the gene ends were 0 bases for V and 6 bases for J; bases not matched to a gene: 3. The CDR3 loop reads CASSLARDRGNEQFF. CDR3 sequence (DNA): TGCGCCAGCAGCTTGGCTCGGGACAGGGGCAATGAGCAGTTCTTC.

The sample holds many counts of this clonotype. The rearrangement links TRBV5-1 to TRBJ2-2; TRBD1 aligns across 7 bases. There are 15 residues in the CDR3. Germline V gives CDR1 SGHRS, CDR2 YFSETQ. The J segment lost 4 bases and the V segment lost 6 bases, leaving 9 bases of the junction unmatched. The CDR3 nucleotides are TGCGCCAGCAATGAGGTGACAGGGCGCACCGGGGAGCTGTTTTTT. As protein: CASNEVTGRTGELFF.

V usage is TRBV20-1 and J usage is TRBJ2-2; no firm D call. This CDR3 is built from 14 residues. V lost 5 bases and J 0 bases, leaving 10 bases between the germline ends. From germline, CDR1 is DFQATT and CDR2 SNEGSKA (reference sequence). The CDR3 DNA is TGCAGTGCTGCAGGCGAAGCGAACACCGGGGAGCTGTTTTTT. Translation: CSAAGEANTGELFF.

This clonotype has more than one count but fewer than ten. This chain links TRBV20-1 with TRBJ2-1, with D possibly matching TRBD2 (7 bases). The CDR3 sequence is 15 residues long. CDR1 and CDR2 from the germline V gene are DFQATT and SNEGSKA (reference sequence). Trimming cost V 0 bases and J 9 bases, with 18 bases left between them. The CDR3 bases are TGCAGTGCTAGAGATGAGTGGGAGGGACATGGTGAGCAGTTCTTC. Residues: CSARDEWEGHGEQFF.

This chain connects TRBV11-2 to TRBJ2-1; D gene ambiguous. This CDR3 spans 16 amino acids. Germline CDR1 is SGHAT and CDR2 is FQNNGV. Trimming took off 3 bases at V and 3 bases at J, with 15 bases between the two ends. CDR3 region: CASSFSLGLDYNEQFF. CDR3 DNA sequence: TGTGCCAGCAGCTTCTCTTTGGGCCTCGACTACAATGAGCAGTTCTTC.

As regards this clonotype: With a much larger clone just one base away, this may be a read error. Here the CDR3 DNA reads TGCGCCAGCAGCTTGGCCGGCGAAGGAGTGCAGTACTTC. Its protein product is CASSLAGEGVQYF. The V call is TRBV5-1, the J call TRBJ2-7, with D unclear. CDR1 is SGHRS, CDR2 YFSETQ, per germline. Between the trimmed V and J ends, which lost 0 bases and 9 bases, there was a span of 13 bases. The CDR3 consists of 13 residues.

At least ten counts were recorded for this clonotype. DNA for the CDR3: TGCAGTGCCTTCGGACAGACAGGCCGGGGCTACACCTTC. It translates to CSAFGQTGRGYTF. The genes are TRBV20-1 and TRBJ1-2; D might be TRBD1 (6 bases). The CDR3 covers 13 residues. Trimming removed 6 bases at V and 8 bases at J, with 19 bases between. Germline CDR1 is DFQATT and CDR2 is SNEGSKA (reference sequence).

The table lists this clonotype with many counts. DNA for the CDR3: TGTGCCAGCAGCGTCAGCGGGACCTTCCCCTACGAGCAGTACTTC. It translates to CASSVSGTFPYEQYF. The rearrangement links TRBV9 to TRBJ2-7; 7 bases agree with TRBD2. CDR3 length: 15 amino acids. Germline CDR1 is SGDLS and CDR2 is YYNGEE. The V and J ends lost 2 bases and 2 bases, in that order; junction bases with no gene match: 7.

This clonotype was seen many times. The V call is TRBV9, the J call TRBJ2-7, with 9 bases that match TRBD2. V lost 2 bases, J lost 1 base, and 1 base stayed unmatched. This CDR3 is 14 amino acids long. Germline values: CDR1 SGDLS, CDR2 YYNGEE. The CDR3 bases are TGTGCCAGCAGCGTCACTAGCGGGTCCTACGAGCAGTACTTC. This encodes CASSVTSGSYEQYF. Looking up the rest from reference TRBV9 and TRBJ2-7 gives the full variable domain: DSGVTQTPKHLITATGQRVTLRCSPRSGDLSVYWYQQSLDQGLQFLIQYYNGEERAKGNILERFSAQQFPDLHSELNLSSLELGDSALYFCASSVTSGSYEQYFGPGTRLTVT.